This section outlines one T cell receptor (beta chain) sequence together with its context. In the original workflow: Amplification from reference gene primers served as the basis for estimated nucleated cell counts. Some clones are missing from TCRdb's copy, which holds only in-frame ones; the method was immunoSEQ multiplex PCR. V and J calls and clone size are as listed in that table; D and trimming were resolved from the DNA. The top ten hold roughly 2% of the sample, which has about 310,000 clones, over 75% seen once. Clinical history as reported by participants underpinned cohort assignment. The record originates from a study of blood T cell repertoires in COVID-19. Turning to the study itself: Samples of COVID-19 (acute and convalescent) were obtained from the United States, Italy and Spain.

The V gene's germline CDR1 is SGHTA and CDR2 FQGNSA. The CDR3 has 15 amino acids. V lost 1 base to trimming and J lost 8 bases, with 15 bases between them. The genes are TRBV7-2 and TRBJ1-5; D remains unclear. This receptor was taken from a young man who had recovered from COVID-19. Specimen: PBMCs or T cells enriched from blood (not recorded which). CDR3 loop: CASSLGHYLGEPQHF. In DNA, the CDR3 is TGTGCCAGCAGCTTAGGCCACTACCTGGGAGAGCCCCAGCATTTT.